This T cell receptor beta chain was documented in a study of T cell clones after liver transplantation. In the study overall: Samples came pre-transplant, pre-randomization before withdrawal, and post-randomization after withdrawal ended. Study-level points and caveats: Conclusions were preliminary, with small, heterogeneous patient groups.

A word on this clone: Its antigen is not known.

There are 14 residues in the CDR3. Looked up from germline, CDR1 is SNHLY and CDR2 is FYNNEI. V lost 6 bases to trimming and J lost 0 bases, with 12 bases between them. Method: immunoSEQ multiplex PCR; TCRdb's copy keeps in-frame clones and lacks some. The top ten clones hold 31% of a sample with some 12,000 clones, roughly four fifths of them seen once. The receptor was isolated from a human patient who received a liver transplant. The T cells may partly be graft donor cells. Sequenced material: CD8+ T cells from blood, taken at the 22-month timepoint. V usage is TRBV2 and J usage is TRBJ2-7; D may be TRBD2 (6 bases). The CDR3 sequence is CASSGDSSSYEQYF. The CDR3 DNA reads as TGTGCCAGCAGCGGGGACTCGAGCTCCTACGAGCAGTACTTC.